This record concerns one TCR beta chain sequence. As yet, its antigen is unknown. TCRdb's copy holds only in-frame clones and misses some; the assay was immunoSEQ multiplex PCR. The sample includes some 130,000 clones, around 84% seen only once; the top ten take over 4%. The data were taken from a study of T cell responses to AZD1222 COVID-19 vaccine. Overall study findings and caveats: At baseline, just a handful of AZD1222 recipients tested seropositive.

V lost 6 bases, J lost 8 bases, and 10 bases stayed unmatched. This CDR3 is 14 amino acids long. Germline CDR1 SGHNT, CDR2 YYREEE (reference sequence). The genes are TRBV5-4 and TRBJ1-4; TRBD1 agrees at 7 bases. Sequences were derived from peripheral blood, sampled on day 0 of AZD1222 vaccination. This sequence was found in an adult in good health. CDR3 sequence (DNA): TGTGCCAGCACCGCCGACAGGGATCGGGAAAAACTGTTTTTT. It yields the protein CASTADRDREKLFF.